The T cell receptor (beta chain) described here comes from a study of chemoradiotherapy in HPV16-positive cancers. Regarding the study as a whole: Candidate HPV-specific clones and E7-related TCR motifs grew in tumor during treatment. The functional HPV-specific definition rests on just a couple of HPV16-positive patients.

Worth noting for this clone: Its specificity is not known.

Samples were taken several times over chemoradiotherapy. The repertoire was sequenced with immunoSEQ multiplex PCR; TCRdb's copy has only in-frame clones and lacks some. The sample includes roughly 15,000 clones, roughly 90% of them seen just once. From germline, CDR1 is SGDLS and CDR2 YYNGEE. The CDR3 extends over 14 amino acids. Trimming removed 4 bases at V and 0 bases at J, with 8 bases between. V is TRBV9 and J is TRBJ1-3; no firm D call. This TCR derives from a human donor with HPV-associated anogenital cancer. The sequenced sample was tumor tissue, obtained from a patient who underwent chemoradiotherapy. This chain's CDR3 is CASSPKVSGNTIYF. CDR3 DNA sequence: TGTGCCAGCAGCCCAAAGGTCTCTGGAAACACCATATATTTT. Full variable domain (missing parts from reference TRBV9 and TRBJ1-3): DSGVTQTPKHLITATGQRVTLRCSPRSGDLSVYWYQQSLDQGLQFLIQYYNGEERAKGNILERFSAQQFPDLHSELNLSSLELGDSALYFCASSPKVSGNTIYFGEGSWLTVV.